This T cell receptor beta chain was identified during a study of regulatory T cells in long-lasting Graves disease. Notes on the study in general: Persistent disease was characterized by preferential usage of TRBV28, TRBJ1-2 and TRBJ2-5.

This clonotype was seen ten or more times. No antigen is known for it. The time point: persistent/refractory GD, antithyroid drugs over 5 years with positive TRAb. The TCR library was made from RNA extracted from PBMCs. Graves' disease was diagnosed by American Thyroid Association guidelines. The authors drew patients from an endocrinology department in Xi'an, China. Around 9.8 milliliters of peripheral blood were taken and placed in EDTA tubes. This CDR3 has 12 amino acids. The ends were cut back, 7 bases at V and 3 bases at J, with 10 bases in the middle. CDR1 is SNHLY, CDR2 FYNNEI, per germline. Both iRepertoire HTBI primers and Arm-PCR of CDR3 regions were used to build the TCR beta libraries. TCRdb ran MiXCR on the multiplex PCR reads and lists one entry per CDR3 protein. Altogether hundreds of thousands of distinct CDR3 sequences are present, around 20% being singletons, with the ten largest covering approximately 7.8%.

The starting material was peripheral blood mononuclear cells (PBMCs), obtained when the disease was refractory, from a patient treated with antithyroid drugs. The TCR originated in a female donor with Graves disease. The genes are TRBV2 and TRBJ2-7; D remains ambiguous. CDR3 nucleotides: TGTGCCAGCACGGACCTCGACTACGAGCAGTACTTC. It translates to CASTDLDYEQYF.